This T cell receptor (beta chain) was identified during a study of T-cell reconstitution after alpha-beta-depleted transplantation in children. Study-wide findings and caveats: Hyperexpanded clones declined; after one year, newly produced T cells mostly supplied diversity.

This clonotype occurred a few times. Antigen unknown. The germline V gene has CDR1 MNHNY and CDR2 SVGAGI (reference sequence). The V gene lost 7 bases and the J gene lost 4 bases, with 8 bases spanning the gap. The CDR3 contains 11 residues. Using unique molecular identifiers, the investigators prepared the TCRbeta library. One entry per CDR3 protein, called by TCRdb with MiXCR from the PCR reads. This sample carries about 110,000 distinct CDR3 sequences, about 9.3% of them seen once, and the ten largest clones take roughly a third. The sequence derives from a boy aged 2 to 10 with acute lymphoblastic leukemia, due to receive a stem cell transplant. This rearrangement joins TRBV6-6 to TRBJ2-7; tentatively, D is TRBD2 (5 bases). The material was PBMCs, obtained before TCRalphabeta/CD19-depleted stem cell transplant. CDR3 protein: CASTGSYEQYF. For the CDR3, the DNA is TGTGCCAGCACGGGGAGTTACGAGCAGTACTTC.